This T cell receptor beta chain appears in the sequencing data of a study of neurological immune-mediated disorders. Whole-study results and caveats: The greatest TCR clonal expansion appeared in HTLV-1-associated myelopathy and the smallest, falling below healthy controls, in multiple sclerosis.

This clonotype was seen more than once but under ten times. Its specificity is unknown. Template-switch 5'RACE cDNA synthesis added a 10-nucleotide unique molecular identifier. Over 190 million TCR-beta sequences from 15-18 subjects came from every sequencing run. TCRdb processed the 5' RACE reads anew with MiXCR; each CDR3 protein has one entry. The sample contains around 10,000 distinct CDR3 sequences, roughly 21% of which appear only once. V shed 8 bases, J shed 6 bases, and the junction held 8 bases outside the gene matches. Germline V gives CDR1 MNHEY, CDR2 SVGAGI. This CDR3 has 14 residues. For sorted libraries, the input was 850,000 to 1,000,000 CD4+ or CD8+ T cells.

This receptor was obtained from a woman aged 60-75 years with HTLV-1-associated myelopathy (HAM/TSP). The chain joins TRBV6-5 to TRBJ2-1; 9 bases line up with TRBD2. What was sequenced was CD8+ T cells from blood. The CDR3 nucleotides are TGTGCCAGCGTGGGCGGGGGGGCGGCCAATGAGCAGTTCTTC. Encoded protein: CASVGGGAANEQFF.